Listed here are 29 T cell receptor beta chains from one sample, sequenced in a study of CD8+ T cells in alopecia areata. In each case, RNA was isolated and then reverse transcribed into cDNA as the sequencing template. Only in-frame clones appear in the TCRdb table, and some are missing; sequencing was by immunoSEQ multiplex PCR. The repertoire consists of around 97,000 clones, with roughly half occurring once and the leading ten covering about 9%. The specimen sequenced was CD4+ T cells sorted from blood. These receptors were taken from a human donor in good health.

The V gene is TRBV4-1, the J gene TRBJ2-1, with 12 positions matching TRBD2. Trimming at V came to 3 bases and at J to 9 bases, leaving 6 bases not matched to a gene. The CDR3 has 15 residues. Germline V gives CDR1 MGHRA, CDR2 YSYEKL. Here the CDR3 DNA reads TGCGCCAGCAGCCATCTGGCTAGCGGGGGGGCTGAGCAGTTCTTC. Residues: CASSHLASGGAEQFF.

The chain carries TRBV15 and TRBJ1-2, with D possibly matching TRBD1 (5 bases). Deletions cut 0 bases from V and 4 bases from J, with 9 bases between. Germline V CDR1 and CDR2: LNHNV, YYDKDF (reference sequence). The CDR3 contains 14 residues. The CDR3, as DNA: TGTGCCACCAGCAGAGACAGAGGGGCCTATGGCTACACCTTC. Translating it yields CATSRDRGAYGYTF. The full variable domain, with the rest looked up from reference TRBV15 and TRBJ1-2, is DAMVIQNPRYQVTQFGKPVTLSCSQTLNHNVMYWYQQKSSQAPKLLFHYYDKDFNNEADTPDNFQSRRPNTSFCFLDIRSPGLGDTAMYLCATSRDRGAYGYTFGSGTRLTVV.

This sequence joins TRBV4-2 and TRBJ2-1; TRBD2 agrees at 8 bases. This CDR3 is 16 amino acids long. The V gene end was trimmed by 2 bases and the J gene end by 2 bases; junction bases not matched to a gene: 5. CDR1 is LGHNA and CDR2 is YNFKEQ in the germline V gene. The chain's CDR3 is CASSQSGGATYNEQFF. The CDR3 nucleotides are TGTGCCAGCAGCCAATCCGGGGGGGCCACCTACAATGAGCAGTTCTTC.

There are a few counts of this clone. The chain employs TRBV27 and TRBJ1-6, with 7 bases aligning to TRBD1. The CDR3 has 14 residues. The germline CDR1 and CDR2 sequences are MNHEY and SMNVEV (reference sequence). V was clipped by 6 bases and J by 8 bases; unmatched bases: 7. In DNA, the CDR3 is TGTGCCAGCAGGAGGGGGCAAGGGGATTCACCCCTCCACTTT. Its translation is CASRRGQGDSPLHF.

J is TRBJ1-6 and V is TRBV28; D unresolved. Germline loops: CDR1 MDHEN, CDR2 SYDVKM. V gave up 0 bases and J gave up 5 bases, with 8 bases separating them. The CDR3 is made up of 15 amino acids. The CDR3: CASSLWSKDNSPLHF. The CDR3 DNA is TGTGCCAGCAGTTTATGGAGCAAGGATAATTCACCCCTCCACTTT.

The chain employs TRBV9 and TRBJ2-5; possibly TRBD2 for D (5 bases). Germline CDR1 reads SGDLS; CDR2 reads YYNGEE. The length of the CDR3 is 15 residues. Trimming took off 0 bases at V and 0 bases at J, with 9 bases between the two ends. In DNA, the CDR3 is TGTGCCAGCAGCGTAGGCCACGGGAACCAAGAGACCCAGTACTTC. Amino acid sequence: CASSVGHGNQETQYF.

This clone was detected only once. J is TRBJ2-7 and V is TRBV7-2, with D perhaps matching TRBD2 (6 bases). Trimming shortened V by 5 bases and J by 0 bases, and 14 bases separated the two germline ends. CDR1 and CDR2 (germline): SGHTA, FQGNSA. The CDR3 runs 15 residues. CDR3 DNA: TGTGCCAGCAGCCCCACCCCGGGGGTCTCCTACGAGCAGTACTTC. Translating it yields CASSPTPGVSYEQYF.

The rearrangement joins TRBV7-8 to TRBJ2-7; maybe TRBD1 (6 bases). V gave up 3 bases and J gave up 5 bases, with 11 bases separating them. There are 13 residues in the CDR3. Germline CDR1 reads SGHVS; CDR2 reads FQNEAQ. The CDR3 is CASSFNRVDEQYF. CDR3 in DNA: TGTGCCAGCAGCTTCAACAGGGTGGACGAGCAGTACTTC.

The chain couples TRBV2 to TRBJ2-6, with D perhaps matching TRBD1 (6 bases). V was cut by 5 bases and J by 1 base, with 6 bases left in between. This CDR3 is built from 14 residues. Germline lookup yields CDR1 SNHLY and CDR2 FYNNEI. Written as DNA, the CDR3 is TGTGCCAGCAGTAGGGGGTCTGGGGCCAACGTCCTGACTTTC. Its protein product is CASSRGSGANVLTF.

The V gene is TRBV7-2, the J gene TRBJ1-2, with unresolved D. This CDR3 is built from 13 residues. Trimming removed 2 bases from V and 8 bases from J, with 12 bases in between. The germline gives CDR1 SGHTA, CDR2 FQGNSA. The CDR3 DNA reads TGTGCCAGCAGCTTAAATGGGGAATGGGGCTACACCTTC. Its protein product is CASSLNGEWGYTF. Full variable domain (rest looked up from reference TRBV7-2 and TRBJ1-2): GAGVSQSPSNKVTEKGKDVELRCDPISGHTALYWYRQSLGQGLEFLIYFQGNSAPDKSGLPSDRFSAERTGGSVSTLTIQRTQQEDSAVYLCASSLNGEWGYTFGSGTRLTVV.

This clone came up once. The chain couples TRBV28 to TRBJ1-6; D ambiguous. Germline CDR1 reads MDHEN; CDR2 reads SYDVKM. This CDR3 contains 13 residues. V was cut by 2 bases and J by 8 bases, with 7 bases left in between. DNA for the CDR3: TGTGCCAGCAGTTTAAGATCTCATTCACCCCTCCACTTT. This encodes CASSLRSHSPLHF.

The rearrangement links TRBV29-1 to TRBJ1-2, with 8 bases fitting TRBD1. The CDR3 length is 14 residues. Losses at the gene ends were 1 base for V and 8 bases for J; bases not matched to a gene: 9. Germline V gene lookup returns CDR1 SQVTM and CDR2 ANQGSEA. In DNA form, the CDR3 reads TGCAGCGTTGAAGCCGGGACAGGCGCCTGGGGCTACACCTTC. Encoded protein: CSVEAGTGAWGYTF.

The V and J genes are TRBV5-6 and TRBJ2-5; D unresolved. This CDR3 region has 13 residues. Germline CDR1 SGHDT, CDR2 YYEEEE. Trimming removed 0 bases at V and 5 bases at J, with 8 bases between. CDR3 residues: CASSLASRETQYF. The CDR3 nucleotides are TGTGCCAGCAGCTTGGCCTCTCGGGAGACCCAGTACTTC.

This chain links TRBV28 with TRBJ1-2; D is perhaps TRBD1 (5 bases). Germline CDR1 reads MDHEN; CDR2 reads SYDVKM. This CDR3 has 14 amino acids. V lost 7 bases and J 4 bases, leaving 16 bases between the germline ends. The CDR3 region has the DNA TGTGCCAGCAACTTGGGGGGGAGTTCCTATGGCTACACCTTC. Translation: CASNLGGSSYGYTF.

V is TRBV5-1 and J is TRBJ2-7, with 11 bases fitting TRBD1. Germline CDR1 reads SGHRS; CDR2 reads YFSETQ. CDR3 size: 13 residues. The trim removed 7 bases at V and 3 bases at J, leaving 3 bases unmatched. CDR3: CASGQGADYEQYF. As DNA, the CDR3 is TGCGCCAGCGGACAGGGGGCTGACTACGAGCAGTACTTC. Drawing the rest from reference TRBV5-1 and TRBJ2-7, the complete variable domain is KAGVTQTPRYLIKTRGQQVTLSCSPISGHRSVSWYQQTPGQGLQFLFEYFSETQRNKGNFPGRFSGRQFSNSRSEMNVSTLELGDSALYLCASGQGADYEQYFGPGTRLTVT.

This clone was detected a few times. This chain uses TRBV7-3 with TRBJ1-1; 9 bases are shared with TRBD1. CDR1 SGHTA and CDR2 FQGTGA come from the germline V gene. V lost 5 bases and J lost 4; bases outside the gene matches: 17. The CDR3 contains 18 residues. The CDR3 spells CASSPRAVTGGATTEAFF. DNA for the CDR3: TGTGCCAGCAGCCCCCGGGCGGTCACAGGGGGCGCGACCACTGAAGCTTTCTTT.

The gene calls are TRBV15 and TRBJ2-5; D is ambiguous. Between the trimmed V and J ends, which lost 1 base and 1 base, there was a span of 7 bases. The CDR3 loop spans 14 amino acids. Looked up from germline, CDR1 is LNHNV and CDR2 is YYDKDF (reference sequence). The CDR3 nucleotides are TGTGCCACCAGCAGAGGACAACGCCAAGAGACCCAGTACTTC. This gives the protein CATSRGQRQETQYF. The variable domain in full, with the rest retrieved from reference TRBV15 and TRBJ2-5, is DAMVIQNPRYQVTQFGKPVTLSCSQTLNHNVMYWYQQKSSQAPKLLFHYYDKDFNNEADTPDNFQSRRPNTSFCFLDIRSPGLGDTAMYLCATSRGQRQETQYFGPGTRLLVL.

This clone came up a few times. The chain uses TRBV29-1 and TRBJ1-1; D perhaps matches TRBD1 (5 bases). The CDR3 is 10 amino acids. CDR1 is SQVTM and CDR2 is ANQGSEA in the germline V gene. Trimming stripped 6 bases from V and 7 bases from J, with 9 bases between. The CDR3 coding sequence is TGCAGCGTGGGGGACGGTGAAGCTTTCTTT. This sequence encodes CSVGDGEAFF.

This CDR3 reads CAWSGTESSYEQYF. The CDR3 DNA sequence: TGTGCCTGGAGTGGGACAGAGAGCTCCTACGAGCAGTACTTC. The V call is TRBV30, the J call TRBJ2-7; possible D gene TRBD1, 6 bases. V was cut by 1 base and J by 0 bases, with 10 bases left in between. The CDR3 runs to 14 residues. Germline lookup yields CDR1 GTSNPN and CDR2 SVGIG (reference sequence). Looking up the rest from reference TRBV30 and TRBJ2-7 gives the full variable domain: SQTIHQWPATLVQPVGSPLSLECTVEGTSNPNLYWYRQAAGRGLQLLFYSVGIGQISSEVPQNLSASRPQDRQFILSSKKLLLSDSGFYLCAWSGTESSYEQYFGPGTRLTVT.

This clone was picked up one time. This chain uses TRBV5-4 with TRBJ2-1; TRBD1 matches 7 bases. The CDR3 sequence is 15 residues long. V shed 4 bases and J 1 base; nucleotides not matched to a gene: 5. Germline loops: CDR1 SGHNT, CDR2 YYREEE (reference sequence). As DNA, the CDR3 is TGTGCCAGCAGCCCCGGGACAGCGTCCTACAATGAGCAGTTCTTC. It codes for CASSPGTASYNEQFF.

This clone was counted only a few times. The genes are TRBV11-2 and TRBJ2-1; the D gene is possibly TRBD2 (6 bases). Per germline, CDR1 SGHAT and CDR2 FQNNGV. This CDR3 contains 14 residues. V lost 5 bases and J 12 bases, leaving 20 bases between the germline ends. CDR3 in DNA: TGTGCCAGCAGCGAGGCGGGGAGTCTCCTGAGGCAGTTCTTC. The encoded protein is CASSEAGSLLRQFF.

This clone was seen a handful of times. V and J are TRBV7-3 and TRBJ2-1; the match to TRBD2 covers 9 bases. Germline CDR1 reads SGHTA; CDR2 reads FQGTGA. CDR3 length: 16 amino acids. Germline trimming cut 5 bases from V and 8 bases from J; bases unmatched to any gene: 13. The CDR3 sequence: CASSGPGLALLDEQFF. CDR3 bases: TGTGCCAGCAGCGGACCGGGACTAGCTCTTTTGGATGAGCAGTTCTTC.

This clone is a singleton in its sample. The gene calls are TRBV29-1 and TRBJ2-1, with no clear D. The CDR3 has 18 amino acids. The germline V gene has CDR1 SQVTM and CDR2 ANQGSEA. V was pared by 4 bases and J by 0 bases, with 22 bases between. The CDR3 reads CSVGNLGLGSGSYNEQFF. CDR3 nucleotide sequence: TGCAGCGTTGGCAACCTAGGTCTAGGGTCCGGCTCCTACAATGAGCAGTTCTTC.

This clone occurred a few times. The chain couples TRBV30 to TRBJ2-1, with 10 nucleotides matching TRBD2. There are 15 residues in the CDR3. The V gene end was trimmed by 4 bases and the J gene end by 15 bases; junction bases not matched to a gene: 18. The germline V gene has CDR1 GTSNPN and CDR2 SVGIG (reference sequence). CDR3 DNA: TGTGCCTGGACGCTCAAGGCAAGCGGGGGGGCCTTGCGGTTCTTC. It translates to CAWTLKASGGALRFF.

The chain is built from TRBV29-1 and TRBJ1-1; no firm D call. V shed 5 bases and J shed 0 bases, with 13 bases lying between them. Germline V lookup: CDR1 SQVTM, CDR2 ANQGSEA. The CDR3 extends over 14 amino acids. The CDR3 here is CSVPGRGLNTEAFF. CDR3 DNA: TGCAGCGTTCCCGGACGGGGTCTGAACACTGAAGCTTTCTTT.

The chain is built from TRBV2 and TRBJ2-1, with D hard to call. V was trimmed by 5 bases and J by 1 base, leaving 15 bases between them. From germline, CDR1 is SNHLY and CDR2 FYNNEI. The CDR3 is made up of 16 amino acids. Written as DNA, the CDR3 is TGTGCCAGCAGTCGACTGACGGATCCTTCCTACAATGAGCAGTTCTTC. Its translation is CASSRLTDPSYNEQFF.

V gene TRBV29-1 combines with J gene TRBJ1-2; no reliable D call. The germline gives CDR1 SQVTM, CDR2 ANQGSEA. Trimming removed 3 bases at V and 4 bases at J, with 9 bases between. This CDR3 has 12 residues. The CDR3 sequence: CSVDNSAYGYTF. DNA for the CDR3: TGCAGCGTTGATAACAGCGCCTATGGCTACACCTTC.

The chain links TRBV5-1 to TRBJ2-1; the D call may be TRBD1 or TRBD2 (5 bases each). The V and J ends lost 7 bases and 2 bases respectively, with 13 bases between them. The CDR3 extends over 14 amino acids. CDR1 SGHRS and CDR2 YFSETQ come from the germline V gene. The DNA for the CDR3 is TGCGCCAGCGGGGACCAGGGCGCCTACAATGAGCAGTTCTTC. It translates to CASGDQGAYNEQFF.

The V call is TRBV5-4, the J call TRBJ2-3; 9 bases are a match to TRBD1. V shed 4 bases, J shed 6 bases, and the junction held 15 bases outside the gene matches. CDR3 size: 17 residues. Germline CDR1 SGHNT, CDR2 YYREEE (reference sequence). The CDR3 loop is CASSTGGTGWDSDTQYF. In DNA, the CDR3 is TGTGCCAGCAGCACCGGAGGGACAGGGTGGGACTCGGATACGCAGTATTTT.